Described below is a single T cell receptor beta chain sequence and its context. In its sample, this clonotype was seen a few times. There is no known antigen for this receptor. Qualities for individual bases were not recorded, and no much larger clone is one base off. The data were produced on an Illumina HiSeq 1500. The public reads were reanalyzed by TCRdb: fastp trimming at Q25, MiXCR alignment, in-frame beta chains only. Identical CDR3 protein sequences are pooled into one entry, listed with their most common genes and DNA. The sample has about 440,000 distinct CDR3 sequences on record, approximately 31% of them singletons. The ten largest clones represent roughly 15% of the sample. As encoded in the germline V gene, CDR1 is SGHVS while CDR2 is FQNEAQ. The germline ends are 10 bases apart after V is trimmed by 1 base and J by 0 bases. The CDR3 runs 15 amino acids, cysteine and phenylalanine included. The CDR3 DNA has 45 bases and is translated from base 1.

These data belong to a study of T cell repertoires in cytomegalovirus infection (dated by TCRdb to between 2019 and 2020). Describing the broader study: Donor HLA type was relevant to the analysis, as public TCR beta signatures indicated carriage of CMV infection together with the matching HLA type. The study at large found these results: Cumulative frequency of public TCR beta family members discriminated carriers of CMV infection plus the relevant HLA type in this cohort and an independent roughly 340-donor cohort. The ex vivo response was dominated by HLA-C-restricted CMV-specific TCR beta clonotypes, and the single most frequent clonotype in two of eight donors was supplied by these HLA-C-restricted clonotypes.

The receptor was isolated from a human donor in good health (CMV status not recorded). Some clones in this sample may be carry-over from other donors' samples. Recombination linked TRBV7-8 to TRBJ2-7, with the D gene uncertain. Source material: PBMCs. The DNA sequence follows: TGTGCCAGCAGCTTAGAGGCGGAACTCTCCTACGAGCAGTACTTC. It translates to CASSLEAELSYEQYF.